The sequence of this T cell receptor beta chain was determined in a study of Graves' ophthalmopathy and Graves' hyperthyroidism. Findings and limits, study-wide: Ophthalmopathy cases were distinguished from stable hyperthyroidism by a 13-signature model, reaching roughly 90% sensitivity and 70% to 84% specificity. Blood contained most expanded thyroid clonotypes exceeding 0.001 frequency.

Moderate-to-severe activity, with CAS ≥3, NOSPECS ≥4 and duration under 3 months, characterized the donors with ophthalmopathy. The PBMCs used were ones drawn from approximately 10 ml of fresh peripheral blood. As the template, RNA transcripts were used to amplify TCR beta CDR3 regions. The authors performed first-round RT-PCR with HTBI primers and then a second-round multiplex PCR. One entry per CDR3 protein, called by TCRdb with MiXCR from the multiplex PCR reads. The sample shows almost 750,000 distinct CDR3 sequences, roughly 40% of them seen only once. With respect to this clonotype: What it binds is unknown.

The CDR3 has 13 amino acids. With 9 bases removed from V and 4 bases from J, the gap between germline ends came to 12 bases. Germline CDR1 is SNHLY and CDR2 is FYNNEI. The specimen was peripheral blood. This clonotype originated in an adult man with Graves' ophthalmopathy. The rearrangement links TRBV2 to TRBJ1-4; D gene uncertain. CDR3 nucleotides: TGTGCCAGGGCGGCGGTGGGTAATGAAAAACTGTTTTTT. Protein product: CARAAVGNEKLFF. The full variable domain, with the rest looked up from reference TRBV2 and TRBJ1-4, is EPEVTQTPSHQVTQMGQEVILRCVPISNHLYFYWYRQILGQKVEFLVSFYNNEISEKSEIFDDQFSVERPDGSNFTLKIRSTKLEDSAMYFCARAAVGNEKLFFGSGTQLSVL.